One sample yielded the 28 T cell receptor beta chains listed below, sequenced in a study of identical twins (dated by TCRdb to 2016 to 2017). Library generation was performed with 5' RACE. TCRdb shows the sequencer as Illumina HiSeq 2000. TCRdb cleaned the public reads at Q25 with fastp, built clones with MiXCR and kept in-frame beta chains. A single entry per CDR3 protein holds the most common genes and DNA from its merged rows. The sample includes 750,000 to 950,000 distinct CDR3 sequences, with 9% to 15% observed a single time. Around 1.5% of the sample is taken by the ten largest. This same sample was also taken into another study, of yellow fever vaccine responses in identical twins.

The material sequenced was PBMCs. The receptor set was obtained from a woman younger than 30 in good health.

The rearrangement joins TRBV6-2 or TRBV6-3 to TRBJ2-2, with no clear D. CDR3 size: 13 residues. The germline V and J ends were trimmed by 6 bases and 7 bases, with 12 bases remaining between them. Germline CDR1 MNHEY, CDR2 SVGEGT. The CDR3 loop is CASSPPADGELFF. CDR3 sequence (DNA): TGTGCCAGCAGCCCTCCCGCAGACGGGGAGCTGTTTTTT.

This clonotype has a handful of counts. This chain joins TRBV7-1 and TRBJ2-3; TRBD2 agrees at 9 bases. Being an ORF, TRBV7-1 has a function that is uncertain. This CDR3 is built from 23 residues. J was trimmed by 2 bases and V by 3 bases; bases with no gene match: 27. This CDR3 reads CASSSPGRVPSGKLFSPTDTQYF. For the CDR3, the DNA is TGTGCCAGCAGCTCGCCTGGTCGGGTCCCTAGCGGGAAGCTTTTTTCCCCCACAGATACGCAGTATTTT.

The chain carries TRBV5-1 and TRBJ2-5; D ambiguous. V was trimmed by 0 bases and J by 4 bases, leaving 10 bases between them. The CDR3 contains 14 residues. Germline CDR1 reads SGHRS; CDR2 reads YFSETQ. The CDR3 sequence: CASSLGVKGETQYF. CDR3 nucleotides: TGCGCCAGCAGCTTGGGTGTAAAGGGAGAGACCCAGTACTTC.

This clonotype has more than one count but fewer than ten. This chain links TRBV18 with TRBJ2-2, with no clear D. With 2 bases removed from V and 7 bases from J, the gap between germline ends came to 8 bases. The CDR3 is made up of 13 amino acids. Germline V gene sequence: CDR1 KGHSH, CDR2 LQKENI. CDR3 region: CASSPDTIGELFF. In DNA, the CDR3 is TGTGCCAGCTCACCAGACACTATCGGGGAGCTGTTTTTT.

V gene TRBV15 combines with J gene TRBJ2-7; tentative D call: TRBD1 (5 bases). V was pared by 0 bases and J by 2 bases, with 11 bases between. CDR1 is LNHNV and CDR2 is YYDKDF in the germline V gene (reference sequence). The CDR3 loop spans 15 amino acids. CDR3 protein: CATSRDRTPTYEQYV. CDR3 bases: TGTGCCACCAGCAGAGATAGGACACCTACCTACGAGCAGTACGTC.

This clonotype was seen more than once but under ten times. The chain is built from TRBV27 and TRBJ2-1; D is undetermined. Trimming removed 3 bases from V and 2 bases from J, with 11 bases in between. The germline V gene encodes CDR1 MNHEY and CDR2 SMNVEV (reference sequence). CDR3 length: 15 residues. The CDR3 loop reads CASSFSDGTYNEQFF. The CDR3 nucleotides are TGTGCCAGCAGTTTCTCGGACGGCACCTACAATGAGCAGTTCTTC.

This clonotype has at least ten counts. This chain connects TRBV3-1 to TRBJ2-7; D perhaps matches TRBD2 (6 bases). This CDR3 contains 14 residues. The V gene lost 6 bases and the J gene lost 4 bases, with 16 bases spanning the gap. Germline V gene lookup returns CDR1 LGHDT and CDR2 YNNKEL (reference sequence). CDR3: CASSGTLGIYEQYF. In nucleotides, the CDR3 is TGTGCCAGCAGTGGGACTCTTGGGATTTACGAGCAGTACTTC.

V and J are TRBV7-6 and TRBJ1-5; D is ambiguous. The germline V gene has CDR1 SGHVS and CDR2 FNYEAQ. CDR3 size: 16 residues. Trimming took off 2 bases at V and 0 bases at J, with 11 bases between the two ends. CDR3 protein: CASSLKIHDSNQPQHF. CDR3 DNA: TGTGCCAGCAGCTTAAAAATACACGATAGCAATCAGCCCCAGCATTTT.

The chain carries TRBV24-1 and TRBJ2-2; 11 nucleotides match TRBD2. V lost 6 bases to trimming and J lost 0 bases; unmatched junction nucleotides: 8. Germline values: CDR1 KGHDR, CDR2 SFDVKD. The CDR3 length is 18 residues. The CDR3 region has the DNA TGTGCCACCAGTTCCGGGACTAGCGGATTTCCGAACACCGGGGAGCTGTTTTTT. It codes for CATSSGTSGFPNTGELFF.

The rearrangement links TRBV18 to TRBJ2-5; tentative D call: TRBD1 (6 bases). The germline CDR1 and CDR2 sequences are KGHSH and LQKENI. The CDR3 runs 13 residues. With 3 bases removed from V and 4 bases from J, the gap between germline ends came to 9 bases. Written as DNA, the CDR3 is TGTGCCAGCTCACCTACGACAGGAGAGACCCAGTACTTC. This sequence encodes CASSPTTGETQYF.

V gene TRBV18 combines with J gene TRBJ2-5; D could derive from TRBD1 or TRBD2 (5 bases each). Germline V lookup: CDR1 KGHSH, CDR2 LQKENI. Trimming cost V 0 bases and J 2 bases, with 10 bases left between them. The CDR3 length is 15 residues. The CDR3 loop is CASSPPRDGQETQYF. In DNA form, the CDR3 reads TGTGCCAGCTCACCACCCCGGGACGGTCAAGAGACCCAGTACTTC.

CDR3 residues: CSGGTSPYEQYF. The CDR3 region has the DNA TGCAGCGGGGGGACGTCCCCCTACGAGCAGTACTTC. The V and J genes are TRBV29-1 and TRBJ2-7; D assignment may be TRBD1 or TRBD2 (5 bases each). The germline gives CDR1 SQVTM, CDR2 ANQGSEA. The V end lost 7 bases, the J end lost 2 bases, and 12 bases lay between the germline ends. CDR3 length: 12 amino acids.

This clonotype was counted ten times or more. The gene calls are TRBV5-1 and TRBJ2-3; maybe TRBD1 (6 bases). Germline CDR1 reads SGHRS; CDR2 reads YFSETQ. The CDR3 length is 13 residues. V was clipped by 4 bases and J by 6 bases, with 12 bases between them. CDR3 region: CASSLPGVDTQYF. DNA of the CDR3: TGCGCCAGCAGCCTTCCAGGGGTGGATACGCAGTATTTT.

The gene calls are TRBV10-3 and TRBJ2-6; TRBD1 agrees at 12 bases. The V gene end was trimmed by 6 bases and the J gene end by 2 bases; junction bases not matched to a gene: 2. The CDR3 consists of 16 residues. CDR1 and CDR2 (germline): ENHRY, SYGVKD. The CDR3 is CAISRDRGPGANVLTF. The CDR3 region has the DNA TGTGCCATCAGCAGGGACAGGGGGCCTGGGGCCAACGTCCTGACTTTC.

In its sample, this clonotype was seen many times. The chain combines TRBV29-1 with TRBJ2-3; D remains unclear. The CDR3 runs to 12 residues. From germline, CDR1 is SQVTM and CDR2 ANQGSEA. Trimming took 2 bases from V and 4 from J, leaving 7 bases between them. The CDR3 region has the DNA TGCAGCGTTGAAATAGGCGCAGATACGCAGTATTTT. It encodes CSVEIGADTQYF.

The chain has TRBV2 and TRBJ2-1; 8 bases map to TRBD1. Germline V gene data show CDR1 as SNHLY and CDR2 as FYNNEI. V lost 6 bases, J lost 7 bases, and 5 bases stayed unmatched. The CDR3 sequence is 13 residues long. CDR3 region: CASSRTGFNEQFF. The CDR3 DNA reads TGTGCCAGCAGCCGGACAGGGTTTAATGAGCAGTTCTTC.

This clonotype has only a few counts. V and J are TRBV7-6 and TRBJ2-1, with D possibly matching TRBD2 (6 bases). The CDR3 sequence is 21 residues long. Germline CDR1 is SGHVS and CDR2 is FNYEAQ. Trimming cost V 5 bases and J 4 bases, with 33 bases left between them. CDR3 sequence (DNA): TGTGCCAGCAGCCATCCGCGTCTTTTCGACCCCCTTACGACTAGTTACAATGAGCAGTTCTTC. The encoded protein is CASSHPRLFDPLTTSYNEQFF.

There are a few counts of this clonotype. The gene calls are TRBV18 and TRBJ1-1; D unresolved. The CDR3 sequence is 15 residues long. Germline V CDR1 and CDR2: KGHSH, LQKENI. The germline V and J ends were trimmed by 3 bases and 0 bases, with 11 bases remaining between them. The CDR3 spells CASSPAGVLNTEAFF. CDR3 coding DNA: TGTGCCAGCTCACCCGCAGGCGTGCTGAACACTGAAGCTTTCTTT.

The CDR3 spells CATNLGTSNTEAFF. CDR3 nucleotide sequence: TGTGCCACCAACCTGGGGACATCAAACACTGAAGCTTTCTTT. The chain recombines TRBV15 with TRBJ1-1; a weak D match, TRBD1 (6 bases). The CDR3 is 14 residues long. Looked up from germline, CDR1 is LNHNV and CDR2 is YYDKDF (reference sequence). With 7 bases removed from V and 2 bases from J, the gap between germline ends came to 14 bases. Supplemented by reference TRBV15 and TRBJ1-1, the full variable domain reads DAMVIQNPRYQVTQFGKPVTLSCSQTLNHNVMYWYQQKSSQAPKLLFHYYDKDFNNEADTPDNFQSRRPNTSFCFLDIRSPGLGDTAMYLCATNLGTSNTEAFFGQGTRLTVV.

This clonotype was detected only a few times. This sequence joins TRBV6-1 and TRBJ2-2; D unclear. Germline CDR1 MNHNS, CDR2 SASEGT. V was pared by 5 bases and J by 2 bases, with 15 bases between. The CDR3 length is 16 residues. CDR3: CASSPPRRTNTGELFF. In DNA, the CDR3 is TGTGCCAGCAGTCCCCCCCGCAGGACCAACACCGGGGAGCTGTTTTTT.

This clonotype has at least ten counts. V usage is TRBV28 and J usage is TRBJ2-2; D gene uncertain. The CDR3 extends over 15 amino acids. The germline CDR1 and CDR2 sequences are MDHEN and SYDVKM. V lost 3 bases, J lost 6 bases, and 14 bases lay in between. Written as DNA, the CDR3 is TGTGCCAGCAGTTTGGAGAGATTTTTCGCCGGGGAGCTGTTTTTT. It yields the protein CASSLERFFAGELFF.

This clonotype was recorded a few times. The junction departs from germline at one end; a sequencing error may be responsible. The chain couples TRBV2 to TRBJ1-1; D is uncertain. The CDR3 is 15 amino acids. The germline CDR1 and CDR2 sequences are SNHLY and FYNNEI. The CDR3 DNA follows: TGTGCCAGCAGGGAAGAGGAGGGAGGTAGCACTGAAGCTTTCTTT. The encoded protein is CASREEEGGSTEAFF.

The chain carries TRBV7-9 and TRBJ1-3; D ambiguous. Germline CDR1 SEHNR, CDR2 FQNEAQ (reference sequence). The ends were cut back, 5 bases at V and 2 bases at J, with 19 bases in the middle. The CDR3 consists of 17 residues. The CDR3 DNA reads TGTGCCAGCAGCCAAACTGGCCTTCCTGGGCCTGGAAACACCATATATTTT. Translation: CASSQTGLPGPGNTIYF.

The genes are TRBV6-1 and TRBJ2-7, with D unresolved. The CDR3 consists of 13 residues. V lost 1 base and J 3 bases, leaving 7 bases between the germline ends. Germline V gives CDR1 MNHNS, CDR2 SASEGT. CDR3 DNA: TGTGCCAGCAGTGAAGACTCGTACTACGAGCAGTACTTC. Translated, it gives CASSEDSYYEQYF.

The table lists this clonotype with a few counts. The rearrangement uses TRBV27 and TRBJ2-2, with D possibly being TRBD1 or TRBD2 (5 bases each). The CDR3 runs 15 residues. Germline CDR1 reads MNHEY; CDR2 reads SMNVEV (reference sequence). V was trimmed by 5 bases and J by 7 bases, leaving 17 bases between them. The CDR3 coding sequence is TGTGCCAGCAGTCCCCAAGGGACCGTAGGCGGGGAGCTGTTTTTT. Translation gives CASSPQGTVGGELFF.

This clonotype was counted a few times. The chain has TRBV6-1 and TRBJ2-7; D may match TRBD1 or TRBD2 (5 bases each). The length of the CDR3 is 13 residues. Germline-derived CDR1 and CDR2 are MNHNS and SASEGT. V lost 6 bases and J lost 3, with 12 bases in between. The CDR3 spells CASRRGLGYEQYV. DNA of the CDR3: TGTGCCAGCAGGAGGGGTTTAGGCTACGAGCAGTACGTC.

This clonotype was picked up many times. The rearrangement links TRBV12-3 or TRBV12-4 to TRBJ1-5; 7 bases match TRBD1. The V gene end was trimmed by 6 bases and the J gene end by 0 bases; junction bases not matched to a gene: 5. The CDR3 spans 15 residues. CDR3 sequence (DNA): TGTGCCAGCAGACTGGGACAGATTAGCAATCAGCCCCAGCATTTT. Translating gives CASRLGQISNQPQHF.

The V and J genes are TRBV29-1 and TRBJ1-1; TRBD1 aligns across 8 bases. CDR3 length equals 15 residues. The germline gives CDR1 SQVTM, CDR2 ANQGSEA. The J segment lost 1 base and the V segment lost 6 bases, leaving 10 bases of the junction unmatched. CDR3 protein: CSVHNRGQENTEAFF. DNA of the CDR3: TGCAGCGTGCACAATAGGGGACAGGAGAACACTGAAGCTTTCTTT.